The present T cell receptor beta chain was sequenced within a study of T-cell memory formation after mild COVID-19. Findings and caveats of the study: Contracting clones localized mainly to CM and EM when CD4+ and mainly to EMRA when CD8+.

The CDR3 runs 16 residues. Germline CDR1 is SGHTA and CDR2 is FQGNSA. V dropped 5 bases and J dropped 3; count of bases not matched to a gene: 10. Employing constant-segment primers, 5'RACE generated TCR alpha and TCR beta cDNA libraries bearing sample barcodes and UMIs. MiXCR was run by TCRdb on the 5' RACE reads, yielding one entry per CDR3 protein. The sample has around 370,000 distinct CDR3 sequences; under 25% are singletons. As regards this clonotype: The antigen is not known.

The V and J genes are TRBV7-2 and TRBJ1-3, with 7 bases matching TRBD1. The source material was PBMCs or a T cell subset sorted from them (not recorded which). The TCR comes from an adult woman who had mild COVID-19 (a few samples of this study predate the infection). Cell type and time point are not known. DNA for the CDR3: TGTGCCAGCAGCCCACCGGGAGGGGGCGGTGGAAACACCATATATTTT. This translates into CASSPPGGGGGNTIYF.